Sequencing of this T cell receptor beta chain was carried out in a study of cytomegalovirus exposure and HLA in healthy donors. Note on this clone: No antigen is known for it.

PCR primers comprised 60 Vbeta and 13 Jbeta primers. Sequencing was performed with immunoSEQ multiplex PCR; in TCRdb, only in-frame clones are kept and a portion is missing. The data contain about 210,000 clones, under 85% of them singletons. With 6 bases removed from V and 3 bases from J, the gap between germline ends came to 18 bases. CDR3 size: 15 residues. Per the germline V gene, CDR1 is SGHTA and CDR2 is FQGTGA. General study results and limits: Sequencing artifact likely explains a cluster of highly shared sequence variants. The authors enumerated 150 to 200 TCR beta chains as linked to cytomegalovirus. In a later analysis, donors in an Asian-associated ancestry cluster reportedly had fewer N-insertions in productive TCRs than the cohort mean.

The receptor's source is a woman aged 45-65 years in good health and CMV-seropositive. The sequencing sample was made of PBMCs. This sequence joins TRBV7-3 and TRBJ2-7, with D possibly being TRBD2 (6 bases). The DNA for the CDR3 is TGTGCCAGCAGGGCACCTCCGGGGGTCCACTACGAGCAGTACTTC. The encoded protein is CASRAPPGVHYEQYF. The full variable domain, with the rest looked up from reference TRBV7-3 and TRBJ2-7, is GAGVSQTPSNKVTEKGKYVELRCDPISGHTALYWYRQSLGQGPEFLIYFQGTGAADDSGLPNDRFFAVRPEGSVSTLKIQRTERGDSAVYLCASRAPPGVHYEQYFGPGTRLTVT.